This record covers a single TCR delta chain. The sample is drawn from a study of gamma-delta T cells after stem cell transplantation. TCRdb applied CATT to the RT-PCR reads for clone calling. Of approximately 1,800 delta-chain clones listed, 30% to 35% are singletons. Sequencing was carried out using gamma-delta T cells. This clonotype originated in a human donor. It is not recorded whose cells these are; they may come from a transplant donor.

The CDR3 here is CACDLITGGSLGKLIF. In nucleotides, the CDR3 is TGTGCCTGTGACCTAATTACTGGGGGATCCCTGGGTAAACTCATCTTT. This chain links TRDV2 with TRDJ1, with 10 bases fitting TRDD3. CDR1 and CDR2 from the germline V gene are GEAIGNYY and EKD. V dropped 3 bases and J dropped 7; count of bases not matched to a gene: 13. The CDR3 is made up of 16 amino acids.